These 5 T cell receptor beta chains were all obtained from the same sample, sequenced in a study of blood T cell repertoires in COVID-19. Assay used: immunoSEQ multiplex PCR; TCRdb lists only in-frame clones, some missing. The repertoire holds about 250,000 clones, with 80% to 85% as singletons. Sequenced material: peripheral blood. The receptors derive from a woman aged 40 to 50 who had recovered from COVID-19.

This chain uses TRBV5-8 with TRBJ2-7, with 10 bases identical to TRBD1. The ends lost 3 bases at V and 5 bases at J; junction bases unmatched: 5. In germline, CDR1 is SGHTS, CDR2 YDEGEE. This CDR3 spans 14 amino acids. CDR3 region: CASSSAGTGDEQYF. CDR3 in DNA: TGTGCCAGCAGCTCGGCGGGGACAGGGGACGAGCAGTACTTC.

The J gene is TRBJ2-3, the V gene TRBV3-1 (or the pseudogene TRBV3-2); TRBD1 matches at 8 bases. The V and J ends lost 4 bases and 6 bases, in that order; junction bases with no gene match: 15. Per germline, CDR1 LGHDT and CDR2 YNNKEL (reference sequence). The CDR3 length is 17 residues. CDR3 bases: TGTGCCAGCAGCCCAGCCACCGGGACAGGTCCCTGGGATACGCAGTATTTT. Its protein is CASSPATGTGPWDTQYF.

This chain connects TRBV12-3 or TRBV12-4 to TRBJ1-6; D remains ambiguous. The V and J ends lost 7 bases and 8 bases respectively, with 12 bases between them. The CDR3 has 13 residues. The CDR3 DNA sequence: TGTGCCAGCATGAGGCAGCATTATTCACCCCTCCACTTT. This gives the protein CASMRQHYSPLHF.

This clone occurred once. V usage is TRBV12-5 and J usage is TRBJ2-1, with 7 bases aligning to TRBD1. The germline V gene encodes CDR1 LGHNT and CDR2 FRNRAP. V gave up 3 bases and J gave up 5 bases; unmatched junction bases: 4. The CDR3 runs to 14 residues. CDR3 DNA sequence: TGTGCTAGTGGTTTCAGGGACAGTAACAATGAGCAGTTCTTC. The encoded protein is CASGFRDSNNEQFF.

The V and J genes are TRBV10-1 and TRBJ2-3, with D hard to call. In germline, CDR1 is WNHNN, CDR2 SYGVQD (reference sequence). The CDR3 totals 13 residues. Trimming left V 7 bases short and J 5 bases short, with 13 bases between. The CDR3, as DNA: TGCGCCAGCATGTCCTCGTCAGAAGATACGCAGTATTTT. Translating it yields CASMSSSEDTQYF.